This TCR beta chain appears in the sequencing data of a study of lung T cells in sarcoidosis with Löfgren's syndrome. Study overall: Sarcoidosis features CD4+ T cell accumulation in bronchoalveolar lavage fluid. Löfgren's syndrome patients were the main repertoire analysis focus. Overall study findings and caveats: TRBV2 was the preferred pairing partner of TRAV12-1, with similar CDR3s. TRAV12-1 and TRBV2 were reportedly most expanded in Löfgren's patients.

The CDR3 spans 17 residues. Looked up from germline, CDR1 is SQVTM and CDR2 is ANQGSEA. V was clipped by 1 base and J by 1 base, with 14 bases between them. MiXCR was run by TCRdb on the reads, yielding one entry per CDR3 protein. The table has roughly 63,000 distinct CDR3 sequences, approximately 21% seen once. About this clonotype: Its antigen is unidentified.

V and J are TRBV29-1 and TRBJ2-6, with TRBD1 as a possible D gene (5 bases). This receptor was obtained from a human donor with sarcoidosis (Löfgren's syndrome or another form), or a control subject (not recorded which). Sequencing was performed on CD4+ T cells from PBMCs. CDR3 sequence: CSVEGVRAGSGANVLTF. DNA for the CDR3: TGCAGCGTTGAAGGGGTCAGGGCAGGATCTGGGGCCAACGTCCTGACTTTC.